A selection of T cell receptor beta chains follows, all from one sample in a study of blood T cell repertoires in COVID-19. Assay used: immunoSEQ multiplex PCR; TCRdb lists only in-frame clones, some missing. This table holds roughly 280,000 clones, about 87% found once. The sequencing input was PBMCs or T cells enriched from blood (not recorded which). These receptors all stem from a woman between 45 and 60 years old who had recovered from COVID-19. Each CDR3 is given with its conserved first and last residue. The D gene is left open where the match is weak. Rows may omit the clone size; those that give it use once, few, many or a size class.

V gene: TRBV6-5
D gene: NA
J gene: TRBJ2-3
clone size: NA
CDR3 DNA: TGTGCCAGCAGGACCCAGGGGAACACAGATACGCAGTATTTT
CDR3 protein: CASRTQGNTDTQYF

V gene: TRBV6-5
D gene: TRBD2
J gene: TRBJ2-7
clone size: NA
CDR3 DNA: TGTGCCAGCAGTCGACTAGCGGGAGCCTTCTACGAGCAGTACTTC
CDR3 protein: CASSRLAGAFYEQYF

V gene: TRBV27
D gene: NA
J gene: TRBJ1-2
clone size: once
CDR3 DNA: TGTGCCAGCAGTTCCGAACAGTACAGCTATGGCTACACCTTC
CDR3 protein: CASSSEQYSYGYTF

V gene: TRBV27
D gene: NA
J gene: TRBJ2-2
clone size: NA
CDR3 DNA: TGTGCCAGCAGTACGCCCGGGACAAAGGACTCCCCACTTCGTTACACCGGGGAGCTGTTTTTT
CDR3 protein: CASSTPGTKDSPLRYTGELFF

V gene: TRBV27
D gene: NA
J gene: TRBJ1-5
clone size: NA
CDR3 DNA: TGTGCCAGCGGCGGCGTTCAGCCCCAGCATTTT
CDR3 protein: CASGGVQPQHF

V gene: TRBV28
D gene: TRBD1
J gene: TRBJ1-4
clone size: NA
CDR3 DNA: TGTGCCAGCAGTCCTACCCTCTCTCAGACAGGGAGAACTAATGAAAAACTGTTTTTT
CDR3 protein: CASSPTLSQTGRTNEKLFF

V gene: TRBV7-2
D gene: TRBD1
J gene: TRBJ2-7
clone size: NA
CDR3 DNA: TGTGCCAGCAGCTCCCGGGACAGACGCTACGAGCAGTACTTC
CDR3 protein: CASSSRDRRYEQYF

V gene: TRBV7-9
D gene: NA
J gene: TRBJ1-3
clone size: few
CDR3 DNA: TGTGCCAGCACCGCATTCTCGCTGAGCTCTGGAAACACCATATATTTT
CDR3 protein: CASTAFSLSSGNTIYF

V gene: TRBV4-2
D gene: TRBD1
J gene: TRBJ2-2
clone size: NA
CDR3 DNA: TGTGCCAGCAGCCTAGGGGGCGCAACCGGGGAGCTGTTTTTT
CDR3 protein: CASSLGGATGELFF

V gene: TRBV4-1
D gene: TRBD2
J gene: TRBJ2-2
clone size: NA
CDR3 DNA: TGCGCCAGCAGCCAGGAAGGGTCGAGGCTAGCGGGATCGGGCGGGGAGCTGTTTTTT
CDR3 protein: CASSQEGSRLAGSGGELFF

V gene: TRBV5-1
D gene: NA
J gene: TRBJ1-1
clone size: few
CDR3 DNA: TGCGCCAGCAGCTTAAGTCTGGGGGGTAGCACTGAAGCTTTCTTT
CDR3 protein: CASSLSLGGSTEAFF

V gene: TRBV3-1/TRBV3-2
D gene: NA
J gene: TRBJ2-7
clone size: NA
CDR3 DNA: TGTGCCAGCAGCCAAGGGGCTAGCGAACGGGTCGAGCAGTACTTC
CDR3 protein: CASSQGASERVEQYF

V gene: TRBV20-1
D gene: TRBD2
J gene: TRBJ2-5
clone size: few
CDR3 DNA: TGCAAGGGACTAGCGGAAGAGACCCAGTACTTC
CDR3 protein: CKGLAEETQYF

V gene: TRBV27
D gene: TRBD1
J gene: TRBJ1-1
clone size: NA
CDR3 DNA: TGTGCCAGCAGTCCCGGGACAGGGGCCTACACTGAAGCTTTCTTT
CDR3 protein: CASSPGTGAYTEAFF